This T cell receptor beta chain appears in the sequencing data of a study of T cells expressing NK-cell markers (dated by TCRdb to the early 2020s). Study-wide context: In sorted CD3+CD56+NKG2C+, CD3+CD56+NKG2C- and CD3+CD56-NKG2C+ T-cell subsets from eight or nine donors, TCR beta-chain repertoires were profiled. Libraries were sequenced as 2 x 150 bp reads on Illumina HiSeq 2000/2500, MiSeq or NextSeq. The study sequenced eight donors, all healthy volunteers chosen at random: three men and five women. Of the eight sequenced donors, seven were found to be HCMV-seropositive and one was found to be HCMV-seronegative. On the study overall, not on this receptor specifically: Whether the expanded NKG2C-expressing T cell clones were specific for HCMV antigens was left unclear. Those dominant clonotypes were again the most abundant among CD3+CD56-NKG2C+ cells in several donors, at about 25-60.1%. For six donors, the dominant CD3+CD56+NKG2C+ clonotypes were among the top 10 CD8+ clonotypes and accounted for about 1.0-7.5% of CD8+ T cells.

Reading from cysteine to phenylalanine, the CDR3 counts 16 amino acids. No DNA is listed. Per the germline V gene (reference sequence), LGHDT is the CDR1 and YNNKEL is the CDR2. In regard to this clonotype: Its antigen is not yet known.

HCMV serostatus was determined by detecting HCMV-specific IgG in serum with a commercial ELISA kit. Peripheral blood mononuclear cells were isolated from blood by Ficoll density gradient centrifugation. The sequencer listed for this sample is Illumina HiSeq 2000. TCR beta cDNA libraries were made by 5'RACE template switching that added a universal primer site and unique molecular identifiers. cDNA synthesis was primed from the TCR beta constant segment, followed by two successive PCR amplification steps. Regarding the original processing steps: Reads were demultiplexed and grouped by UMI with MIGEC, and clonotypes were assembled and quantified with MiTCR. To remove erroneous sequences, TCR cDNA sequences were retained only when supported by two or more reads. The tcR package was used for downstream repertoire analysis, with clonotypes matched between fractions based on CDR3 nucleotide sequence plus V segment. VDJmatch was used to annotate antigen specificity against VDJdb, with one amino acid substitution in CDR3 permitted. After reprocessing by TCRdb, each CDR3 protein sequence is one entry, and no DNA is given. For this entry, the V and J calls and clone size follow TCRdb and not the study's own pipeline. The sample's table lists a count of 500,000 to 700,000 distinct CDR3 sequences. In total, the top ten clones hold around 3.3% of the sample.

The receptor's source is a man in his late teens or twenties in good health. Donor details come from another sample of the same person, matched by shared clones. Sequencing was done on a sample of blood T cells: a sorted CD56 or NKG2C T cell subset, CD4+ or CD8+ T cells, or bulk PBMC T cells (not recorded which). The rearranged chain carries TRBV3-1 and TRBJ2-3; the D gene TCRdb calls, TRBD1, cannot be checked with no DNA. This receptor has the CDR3 CASSHRERDGTDTQYF.